This note documents a single T cell receptor beta chain sequence. The antigen is not known. The data were taken from a study of T cells in localized non-small cell lung cancer. Study conclusions and caveats: Out of the top 100 tumor clones, a median 57 were seen in adjacent lung. Sequence data derive from only one tumor region, so heterogeneity remains possible. T cell clonality was highest in uninvolved adjacent lung, above tumor. Longer overall survival was linked to higher blood T cell density.

Only in-frame clones appear in the TCRdb table, and some are missing; sequencing was by immunoSEQ multiplex PCR. The data hold 50,000 or so clones, with roughly 80% observed a single time. This CDR3 region has 14 residues. CDR1 and CDR2 (germline): LNHDA, SQIVND (reference sequence). Trimming at V came to 5 bases and at J to 4 bases, leaving 5 bases not matched to a gene. The chain combines TRBV19 with TRBJ1-3; 7 bases align to TRBD1. This receptor was obtained from a woman aged 40-70 years with stage II lung adenocarcinoma. This specimen was PBMCs, taken before any cancer treatment. The CDR3 DNA follows: TGTGCCAGTAGTGAACAGGGGACCGGAAACACCATATATTTT. Amino acid sequence: CASSEQGTGNTIYF.